Presented here are 20 T cell receptor beta chains from one specimen sequenced in a study of early T cells in non-severe SARS-CoV-2 infection. TCRdb passed the 5' RACE reads through MiXCR, listing each CDR3 protein once. The sample has 65,000 to 85,000 distinct CDR3 sequences, less than 12% seen once. The sequenced sample was whole blood, obtained at baseline. The receptor source for this set is an adult who was a healthcare worker with PCR-confirmed SARS-CoV-2 infection or an uninfected control (not recorded which).

A few counts support this clonotype. The chain couples TRBV7-8 to TRBJ1-1, with D possibly matching TRBD1 (6 bases). There are 12 residues in the CDR3. Germline CDR1 SGHVS, CDR2 FQNEAQ. Trimming took off 2 bases at V and 7 bases at J, with 8 bases between the two ends. The CDR3 DNA reads as TGTGCCAGCAGCTTACAGGGGAGTGAAGCTTTCTTT. Its protein is CASSLQGSEAFF.

The sample holds a few counts of this clonotype. The J gene is TRBJ2-7, the V gene TRBV20-1, with TRBD2 identical over 8 bases. The CDR3 covers 11 residues. Unmatched junction bases numbered 2, after V lost 7 bases and J lost 3 bases. Germline CDR1 DFQATT, CDR2 SNEGSKA (reference sequence). The CDR3 protein is CSVLAGYEQYF. For the CDR3, the DNA is TGCAGTGTCCTAGCGGGCTACGAGCAGTACTTC.

The rearrangement uses TRBV28 and TRBJ1-6, with TRBD1 as a possible D gene (6 bases). Germline values: CDR1 MDHEN, CDR2 SYDVKM. Trimming shortened V by 7 bases and J by 8 bases, and 15 bases separated the two germline ends. The CDR3 is 14 amino acids. The chain's CDR3 is CASKAGVGYSPLHF. CDR3 nucleotide sequence: TGTGCCAGCAAAGCAGGGGTGGGATATTCACCCCTCCACTTT.

The chain links TRBV7-2 to TRBJ2-4; no clear D. The germline V gene has CDR1 SGHTA and CDR2 FQGNSA. Trimming pared 5 bases from V and 3 bases from J, leaving 8 bases between. This CDR3 is built from 13 residues. The CDR3 bases are TGTGCCAGCAGCCTTTTAGGCAAAAACATTCAGTACTTC. Its translation is CASSLLGKNIQYF.

The chain links TRBV6-2 or TRBV6-3 to TRBJ2-3; D is undetermined. The CDR3 consists of 14 residues. V lost 6 bases and J 0 bases, leaving 10 bases between the germline ends. Per the germline V gene, CDR1 is MNHEY and CDR2 is SVGEGT. This CDR3 is CASRRRSSTDTQYF. CDR3 DNA: TGTGCCAGCAGACGGAGATCGAGCACAGATACGCAGTATTTT.

This clonotype was detected a few times. The chain links TRBV28 to TRBJ1-2, with TRBD1 as a possible D gene (5 bases). Germline V gene data show CDR1 as MDHEN and CDR2 as SYDVKM. The V end lost 6 bases, the J end lost 4 bases, and 12 bases lay between the germline ends. The CDR3 totals 13 residues. The CDR3 region is CASRRDSPYGYTF. The CDR3 DNA reads as TGTGCCAGCAGAAGAGACAGCCCCTATGGCTACACCTTC.

The sample holds many counts of this clonotype. The V and J genes are TRBV7-9 and TRBJ2-1; no definite D call. V gave up 5 bases and J gave up 0 bases, with 11 bases separating them. Looked up from germline, CDR1 is SEHNR and CDR2 is FQNEAQ (reference sequence). CDR3 length: 15 residues. Written as DNA, the CDR3 is TGTGCCAGCAGCGGGCCCTTGGGCTCCTACAATGAGCAGTTCTTC. Its translation is CASSGPLGSYNEQFF.

This clonotype was seen at least ten times. V gene TRBV6-2 or TRBV6-3 combines with J gene TRBJ1-2; no reliable D call. CDR1 and CDR2 from the germline V gene are MNHEY and SVGEGT. V was cut by 2 bases and J by 4 bases, with 8 bases left in between. The CDR3 spans 13 residues. CDR3 loop: CASSYEDGYGYTF. DNA of the CDR3: TGTGCCAGCAGTTACGAGGACGGCTATGGCTACACCTTC.

At least ten counts were recorded for this clonotype. The rearrangement links TRBV27 to TRBJ2-5; D gene uncertain. The CDR3 runs 12 residues. The germline CDR1 and CDR2 sequences are MNHEY and SMNVEV (reference sequence). V lost 7 bases, J lost 4 bases, and 10 bases lay in between. CDR3 nucleotide sequence: TGTGCCAGCATAAGGGTTACAGAGACCCAGTACTTC. Translated, it gives CASIRVTETQYF.

At least ten counts were recorded for this clonotype. The J gene is TRBJ2-3, the V gene TRBV4-3; no clear D gene. This CDR3 contains 15 residues. Trimming removed 0 bases from V and 4 bases from J, with 11 bases in between. From germline, CDR1 is LGHNA and CDR2 YSLEER. The CDR3 DNA reads as TGCGCCAGCAGCCAAGATAGTCGTACGGCAGATACGCAGTATTTT. This translates into CASSQDSRTADTQYF.

The genes are TRBV10-3 and TRBJ1-5; D not certain. Germline CDR1 and CDR2: ENHRY and SYGVKD. This CDR3 contains 13 residues. Trimming pared 8 bases from V and 1 base from J, leaving 9 bases between. The CDR3 nucleotides are TGTGCCATCGCTGGGGAGAGCAATCAGCCCCAGCATTTT. Protein product: CAIAGESNQPQHF.

This clonotype showed up just a few times. The chain links TRBV29-1 to TRBJ2-1; perhaps TRBD1 as D (5 bases). The CDR3 has 14 residues. Germline V gene data show CDR1 as SQVTM and CDR2 as ANQGSEA. V dropped 1 base and J dropped 0 bases, with 7 bases sitting between them. The DNA for the CDR3 is TGCAGCGTTGAAGTCAGGGACTCCTACAATGAGCAGTTCTTC. Translating it yields CSVEVRDSYNEQFF.

This clonotype was detected ten times or more. V usage is TRBV28 and J usage is TRBJ2-3; no clear D gene. The CDR3 is made up of 13 amino acids. The V end was cut by 3 bases, the J end by 2 bases, with 6 bases between. CDR1 and CDR2 from the germline V gene are MDHEN and SYDVKM. The DNA for the CDR3 is TGTGCCAGCAGTTTCGCCAACACAGATACGCAGTATTTT. Its protein is CASSFANTDTQYF.

The chain has TRBV7-9 and TRBJ2-7; D gene unclear. The CDR3 spans 15 residues. V was clipped by 5 bases and J by 0 bases, with 14 bases between them. CDR1 is SEHNR, CDR2 FQNEAQ, per germline (reference sequence). CDR3 DNA: TGTGCCAGCAGCCCCCCTTCGAGGAGCTCCTACGAGCAGTACTTC. Its protein is CASSPPSRSSYEQYF.

The chain combines TRBV12-3 or TRBV12-4 with TRBJ2-1, with 9 bases aligning to TRBD2. The CDR3 has 13 amino acids. After removal of 8 bases from V and 7 bases from J, the junction contained 6 bases not matched to a gene. In DNA form, the CDR3 reads TGTGCCAGCGCGGGAGGGTTGGGGAATGAGCAGTTCTTC. Translated, it gives CASAGGLGNEQFF.

The chain links TRBV28 to TRBJ2-7; D is undetermined. V was trimmed by 3 bases and J by 2 bases, leaving 5 bases between them. This CDR3 contains 12 residues. Per the germline V gene, CDR1 is MDHEN and CDR2 is SYDVKM. This CDR3 is CASSLGTYEQYF. The CDR3 bases are TGTGCCAGCAGTTTGGGGACCTACGAGCAGTACTTC.

This clonotype has ten or more counts. V and J are TRBV5-1 and TRBJ1-2, with TRBD1 matching 7 bases. V shed 0 bases, J shed 8 bases, and the junction held 4 bases outside the gene matches. Germline lookup yields CDR1 SGHRS and CDR2 YFSETQ. The CDR3 runs 13 residues. The CDR3 sequence is CASSLDQGGGYTF. In DNA form, the CDR3 reads TGCGCCAGCAGCTTGGATCAGGGGGGCGGCTACACCTTC.

This clonotype was seen a few times. This rearrangement joins TRBV5-1 to TRBJ2-5; D is perhaps TRBD1 (6 bases). The CDR3 totals 16 residues. Germline V gene data show CDR1 as SGHRS and CDR2 as YFSETQ. V gave up 3 bases and J gave up 2 bases, with 17 bases separating them. The CDR3 sequence is CASSSNPRGGQETQYF. The CDR3 nucleotides read TGCGCCAGCAGCTCCAACCCGAGAGGGGGACAAGAGACCCAGTACTTC. The full variable domain, completed using reference TRBV5-1 and TRBJ2-5, is KAGVTQTPRYLIKTRGQQVTLSCSPISGHRSVSWYQQTPGQGLQFLFEYFSETQRNKGNFPGRFSGRQFSNSRSEMNVSTLELGDSALYLCASSSNPRGGQETQYFGPGTRLLVL.

The chain links TRBV10-3 to TRBJ2-1; TRBD1 is a possible D gene (6 bases). Germline assignment: CDR1 ENHRY and CDR2 SYGVKD. V was clipped by 6 bases and J by 12 bases, with 12 bases between them. The CDR3 is made up of 11 amino acids. CDR3 DNA: TGTGCCATCAGGACAGGACTCGGGCAGTTCTTC. Amino acid sequence: CAIRTGLGQFF.

The chain combines TRBV29-1 with TRBJ2-7; D uncertain. This CDR3 has 12 residues. The germline V and J ends were trimmed by 7 bases and 4 bases, with 14 bases remaining between them. Germline V gene data show CDR1 as SQVTM and CDR2 as ANQGSEA. DNA of the CDR3: TGCAGCGGCGGACCCGGGCGGTACGAGCAGTACTTC. It is translated as CSGGPGRYEQYF.